This record concerns one T cell receptor (beta chain) sequence. This entry is derived from a study of immune evolution from preneoplasia to lung adenocarcinoma. Sequencing used immunoSEQ multiplex PCR; TCRdb keeps in-frame clones, though not all of them. The repertoire holds 9,000 to 10,000 clones, with about four fifths as singletons. The clonotype comes from a person aged 70 to 79 with lung adenocarcinoma. Some clones in this sample may be carry-over from other donors' samples. Sequencing was performed on FFPE minimally invasive lung adenocarcinoma tissue.

The CDR3 nucleotides read TGCGCCAGCGGAGCCCCCCTCCCGACAGGGATACAAGAGACCCAGTACTTC. This translates into CASGAPLPTGIQETQYF. The chain couples TRBV5-1 to TRBJ2-5, with 7 bases lining up with TRBD1. Germline V gene lookup returns CDR1 SGHRS and CDR2 YFSETQ. Trimming took 7 bases from V and 2 from J; bases not matched to a gene: 17. The CDR3 has 17 residues.